This T cell receptor (beta chain) was recorded in a study of T cells expressing NK-cell markers. As for the study in general: The sequencing cohort of eight donors included seven HCMV-seropositive individuals and one seronegative individual.

In regard to this clonotype: The antigen is not known.

Overall study findings and caveats: These clonotypes, the leaders elsewhere, also led the CD3+CD56-NKG2C+ fraction in four donors.

The CDR3 extends over 15 amino acids. In germline, CDR1 is SGDLS, CDR2 YYNGEE. One entry per CDR3 protein, without DNA, is what TCRdb gives after re-calling the 5' RACE reads. The listing contains 500,000 or so distinct CDR3 sequences. The rearrangement links TRBV9 to TRBJ1-6. Material for sequencing was blood T cells: a sorted CD56 or NKG2C T cell subset, CD4+ or CD8+ T cells, or bulk PBMC T cells (not recorded which). The clonotype comes from a young man in good health. Here the CDR3 reads CASSDRSSYNSPLHF. The variable domain in full, completed from reference TRBV9 and TRBJ1-6, reads DSGVTQTPKHLITATGQRVTLRCSPRSGDLSVYWYQQSLDQGLQFLIQYYNGEERAKGNILERFSAQQFPDLHSELNLSSLELGDSALYFCASSDRSSYNSPLHFGNGTRLTVT.